These 5 T cell receptor beta chains were all obtained from the same sample, sequenced in a study of PD-L1 blockade in urothelial cancer. The repertoire was sequenced with immunoSEQ multiplex PCR; TCRdb's copy has only in-frame clones and lacks some. The table has about 41,000 clones, 70% to 90% seen once. Time point given: peripheral blood 6 weeks after treatment start. The sequenced sample was PBMCs, obtained around atezolizumab (anti-PD-L1) treatment. These receptors originate from a man between 65 and 85 years old with urothelial cancer.

The chain joins TRBV11-2 to TRBJ2-5; D gene ambiguous. Germline-derived CDR1 and CDR2 are SGHAT and FQNNGV. The CDR3 sequence is 13 residues long. The ends were cut back, 3 bases at V and 3 bases at J, with 8 bases in the middle. DNA for the CDR3: TGTGCCAGCAGCTTCTTTTCAGAAGAGACCCAGTACTTC. Its protein is CASSFFSEETQYF.

J is TRBJ1-3 and V is TRBV28, with D possibly TRBD1 on 5 matching bases. Between the trimmed V and J ends, which lost 6 bases and 0 bases, there was a span of 18 bases. The CDR3 consists of 17 residues. The germline V gene encodes CDR1 MDHEN and CDR2 SYDVKM. The CDR3 protein is CASSPGGAPLSGNTIYF. CDR3 in DNA: TGTGCCAGCAGCCCGGGCGGGGCCCCACTCTCTGGAAACACCATATATTTT. Full variable domain (missing parts from reference TRBV28 and TRBJ1-3): DVKVTQSSRYLVKRTGEKVFLECVQDMDHENMFWYRQDPGLGLRLIYFSYDVKMKEKGDIPEGYSVSREKKERFSLILESASTNQTSMYLCASSPGGAPLSGNTIYFGEGSWLTVV.

The V gene is TRBV25-1, the J gene TRBJ2-4; D call uncertain. With 3 bases removed from V and 0 bases from J, the gap between germline ends came to 6 bases. The CDR3 runs to 14 residues. The V gene's germline CDR1 is MGHDK and CDR2 SYGVNS. The CDR3 DNA reads as TGTGCCAGCAGTGACACTTTAGCCAAAAACATTCAGTACTTC. Protein product: CASSDTLAKNIQYF.

This CDR3 reads CASSLTDSRSGNTIYF. In DNA form, the CDR3 reads TGCGCCAGCAGCTTGACGGACAGTAGATCTGGAAACACCATATATTTT. V and J are TRBV5-1 and TRBJ1-3; a weak D match, TRBD1 (6 bases). The CDR3 contains 16 residues. Trimming took 1 base from V and 1 from J, leaving 12 bases between them. The germline gives CDR1 SGHRS, CDR2 YFSETQ. Full variable domain (rest looked up from reference TRBV5-1 and TRBJ1-3): KAGVTQTPRYLIKTRGQQVTLSCSPISGHRSVSWYQQTPGQGLQFLFEYFSETQRNKGNFPGRFSGRQFSNSRSEMNVSTLELGDSALYLCASSLTDSRSGNTIYFGEGSWLTVV.

This clone was counted a single time. J is TRBJ2-1 and V is TRBV18; D not certain. This CDR3 spans 15 amino acids. V lost 2 bases and J 3 bases, leaving 11 bases between the germline ends. CDR1 and CDR2 from the germline V gene are KGHSH and LQKENI. The CDR3, as DNA: TGTGCCAGCTCACCATCGCGAGATCTCTACAATGAGCAGTTCTTC. Residues: CASSPSRDLYNEQFF.